Shown below are 18 T cell receptor beta chains from a single sample sequenced in a study of cytotoxic CD8 clonotypes in ibrutinib-treated CLL. Here immunoSEQ multiplex PCR was the method, and the copy in TCRdb shows in-frame clones only, minus some. The sample includes over 140,000 clones, more than 75% of them seen just once. The sequenced sample was PBMCs, obtained after 36 months of ibrutinib treatment. Receptor source: a human donor with chronic lymphocytic leukemia.

CDR3 loop: CASSLGQRETQYF. CDR3 nucleotides: TGTGCCAGCAGCTTAGGACAGCGAGAGACCCAGTACTTC. The chain couples TRBV7-9 to TRBJ2-5, with a possible D match to TRBD1 (5 bases). This CDR3 spans 13 amino acids. The germline V and J ends were trimmed by 1 base and 4 bases, with 7 bases remaining between them. CDR1 SEHNR and CDR2 FQNEAQ come from the germline V gene (reference sequence).

This clone was observed a handful of times. The chain employs TRBV4-1 and TRBJ1-5; D unresolved. Germline V gives CDR1 MGHRA, CDR2 YSYEKL. This CDR3 region has 13 residues. The V end lost 0 bases, the J end lost 11 bases, and 11 bases lay between the germline ends. As DNA, the CDR3 is TGCGCCAGCAGCCAAGACGCACTTTGGGCCCAGCATTTT. Its translation is CASSQDALWAQHF.

The chain couples TRBV4-1 to TRBJ1-2; D may be TRBD1 (5 bases). The CDR3 is 17 residues long. Germline CDR1 is MGHRA and CDR2 is YSYEKL. The V end was cut by 0 bases, the J end by 3 bases, with 17 bases between. The chain's CDR3 is CASSQDGGRGPDYGYTF. CDR3 sequence (DNA): TGCGCCAGCAGCCAAGATGGGGGTCGGGGACCTGACTATGGCTACACCTTC.

J is TRBJ1-5 and V is TRBV28, with D hard to call. V was trimmed by 7 bases and J by 3 bases, leaving 13 bases between them. Germline V gene data show CDR1 as MDHEN and CDR2 as SYDVKM. This CDR3 is 14 amino acids long. The CDR3 DNA is TGTGCCAGCAAGCCGGGGAGCTACAATCAGCCCCAGCATTTT. It encodes CASKPGSYNQPQHF.

CDR3 DNA sequence: TGTGCCAGCAGCCCCCCCGGGACACACGCCTACGAGCAGTACTTC. As protein: CASSPPGTHAYEQYF. The chain links TRBV7-9 to TRBJ2-7; D might be TRBD1 (6 bases). Germline CDR1 is SEHNR and CDR2 is FQNEAQ (reference sequence). The V and J ends lost 5 bases and 2 bases respectively, with 16 bases between them. The CDR3 has 15 residues.

The genes are TRBV28 and TRBJ1-2; the match to TRBD1 covers 10 bases. Germline V gene data show CDR1 as MDHEN and CDR2 as SYDVKM. The V gene end was trimmed by 8 bases and the J gene end by 7 bases; junction bases not matched to a gene: 4. This CDR3 is 12 amino acids long. The chain's CDR3 is CASATGGFGYTF. Written as DNA, the CDR3 is TGTGCCAGCGCGACAGGGGGCTTTGGCTACACCTTC.

This clone came up a few times. The genes are TRBV12-5 and TRBJ1-1; tentative D call: TRBD1 (6 bases). The CDR3 length is 12 residues. Between the trimmed V and J ends, which lost 10 bases and 4 bases, there was a span of 13 bases. Germline V gene sequence: CDR1 LGHNT, CDR2 FRNRAP. CDR3 in amino acids: CANLQGFTEAFF. DNA for the CDR3: TGTGCTAACCTACAGGGTTTCACTGAAGCTTTCTTT.

The V call is TRBV6-6, the J call TRBJ2-7; 9 bases map to TRBD1. With V trimmed by 5 bases and J by 3 bases, 11 bases remained unmatched. The CDR3 consists of 16 residues. Germline V lookup: CDR1 MNHNY, CDR2 SVGAGI (reference sequence). CDR3 nucleotide sequence: TGTGCCAGCAGTGCCAGGACAGGGGCCCTTAGCTACGAGCAGTACTTC. This translates into CASSARTGALSYEQYF.

V usage is TRBV5-5 and J usage is TRBJ1-2; D perhaps matches TRBD1 (6 bases). Trimming stripped 2 bases from V and 5 bases from J, with 16 bases between. CDR3 length: 15 residues. Germline V gene lookup returns CDR1 SGHKS and CDR2 YYEKEE (reference sequence). The CDR3 spells CASSFYVGGGYGYTF. As DNA, the CDR3 is TGTGCCAGCAGCTTTTACGTCGGGGGCGGTTATGGCTACACCTTC.

This rearrangement joins TRBV6-1 to TRBJ2-5; 7 nucleotides agree with TRBD2. CDR1 is MNHNS and CDR2 is SASEGT in the germline V gene. J lost 1 base, V lost 3 bases, and 5 bases had no gene match. This CDR3 has 15 amino acids. CDR3 coding DNA: TGTGCCAGCAGTGAGGGAGGGATTTCCCAAGAGACCCAGTACTTC. Encoded protein: CASSEGGISQETQYF.

CDR3 loop: CASLDRYNEQFF. For the CDR3, the DNA is TGTGCCAGCCTCGATCGGTACAATGAGCAGTTCTTC. The chain recombines TRBV28 with TRBJ2-1; D ambiguous. There are 12 residues in the CDR3. CDR1 is MDHEN, CDR2 SYDVKM, per germline. V was trimmed by 8 bases and J by 4 bases, leaving 9 bases between them.

This clone was recorded many times. The rearrangement uses TRBV10-3 and TRBJ2-2; TRBD1 matches at 11 bases. This CDR3 is built from 16 residues. Per the germline V gene, CDR1 is ENHRY and CDR2 is SYGVKD. V was clipped by 6 bases and J by 4 bases; unmatched bases: 7. The CDR3 loop is CAISPGGTGGTGELFF. CDR3 sequence (DNA): TGTGCCATCAGCCCTGGGGGGACAGGGGGCACCGGGGAGCTGTTTTTT.

The J gene is TRBJ2-7, the V gene TRBV7-3; 7 bases fit TRBD2. CDR3 length equals 14 residues. CDR1 and CDR2 (germline): SGHTA, FQGTGA. The ends lost 2 bases at V and 4 bases at J; junction bases unmatched: 5. CDR3 sequence: CASSLFGREYEQYF. CDR3 bases: TGTGCCAGCAGCTTATTCGGGCGGGAGTACGAGCAGTACTTC.

The chain employs TRBV27 and TRBJ2-7; TRBD2 matches 14 bases. CDR3 size: 17 residues. The trim removed 5 bases at V and 3 bases at J, leaving 9 bases unmatched. Per the germline V gene, CDR1 is MNHEY and CDR2 is SMNVEV (reference sequence). In nucleotides, the CDR3 is TGTGCCAGCAGTAGACGCTCCGGGACTAGCGGGAGCTACGAGCAGTACTTC. Translation gives CASSRRSGTSGSYEQYF.

The J gene is TRBJ2-7, the V gene TRBV28, with a possible D match to TRBD2 (6 bases). CDR3 length equals 14 residues. V lost 8 bases and J lost 0, with 14 bases in between. Germline CDR1 MDHEN, CDR2 SYDVKM. The CDR3 DNA is TGTGCCAGCGGGGGGACCGGAAGCTCCTACGAGCAGTACTTC. Its translation is CASGGTGSSYEQYF.

This clone has only one observation. The chain carries TRBV5-1 and TRBJ2-1; D is unclear. V lost 4 bases to trimming and J lost 0 bases, with 11 bases between them. The CDR3 runs 15 residues. The germline V gene has CDR1 SGHRS and CDR2 YFSETQ. The CDR3 DNA reads TGCGCCAGCAGCGCCGATCTGAGCTCCTACAATGAGCAGTTCTTC. This translates into CASSADLSSYNEQFF.

V is TRBV4-1 and J is TRBJ1-3, with 9 bases aligning to TRBD1. CDR1 and CDR2 from the germline V gene are MGHRA and YSYEKL. J was trimmed by 3 bases and V by 5 bases; bases with no gene match: 8. CDR3 size: 16 residues. Written as DNA, the CDR3 is TGCGCCAGCAGCGAAACCGGGACAGGGAGTGGAAACACCATATATTTT. Translated: CASSETGTGSGNTIYF.

The chain employs TRBV11-3 and TRBJ2-2, with D maybe TRBD2 (5 bases). The germline gives CDR1 SGHNT, CDR2 YENEEA. V dropped 2 bases and J dropped 1 base, with 17 bases sitting between them. CDR3 size: 18 residues. CDR3 sequence: CASSLSTVRAMNTGELFF. The CDR3 DNA sequence: TGTGCCAGCAGCTTATCTACCGTGAGGGCCATGAACACCGGGGAGCTGTTTTTT. The full variable domain, completed using reference TRBV11-3 and TRBJ2-2, is EAGVVQSPRYKIIEKKQPVAFWCNPISGHNTLYWYLQNLGQGPELLIRYENEEAVDDSQLPKDRFSAERLKGVDSTLKIQPAELGDSAVYLCASSLSTVRAMNTGELFFGEGSRLTVL.